These T cell receptor beta chains were read from a single sample in a study of blood T cell repertoires in COVID-19. TCRdb's table, derived via immunoSEQ multiplex PCR, lists solely in-frame clones and lacks some. The data hold around 70,000 clones, with under 85% observed a single time. Material: peripheral blood. The receptors stem from a man in his 70s with acute or convalescent COVID-19. Both conserved end residues are part of each CDR3. A D gene is named only where the DNA matches it firmly. Not every row has a clone size; where given, it reads once, few, many or a size class.

j_call clone_size v_call d_call cdr3_aa cdr3_nt
TRBJ2-3 . TRBV19 TRBD1 CASGDTGGRGTQYF TGTGCCAGTGGGGATACAGGGGGCCGAGGTACGCAGTATTTT
TRBJ2-4 . TRBV6-6 . CASSYSTTGGDIQYF TGTGCCAGCAGTTACTCTACAACAGGAGGGGACATTCAGTACTTC
TRBJ1-1 . TRBV7-3 . CASSLSGNTEAFF TGTGCCAGCAGCTTGTCAGGGAACACTGAAGCTTTCTTT
TRBJ1-2 . TRBV28 . CASSPQIYGYTF TGTGCCAGCAGTCCACAAATCTATGGCTACACCTTC
TRBJ2-7 . TRBV7-2 TRBD1 CASSPFTGTGYEQYF TGTGCCAGCAGCCCTTTCACCGGGACAGGCTACGAGCAGTACTTC
TRBJ2-1 . TRBV4-3 . CASSQDRGDAAHNEQFF TGCGCCAGCAGCCAAGATCGGGGTGATGCGGCCCACAATGAGCAGTTCTTC
TRBJ2-1 . TRBV29-1 TRBD2 CSGGGVLGLAGGRGYNEQFF TGCAGCGGCGGAGGCGTGCTAGGACTAGCGGGAGGGAGGGGCTACAATGAGCAGTTCTTC
TRBJ2-2 . TRBV19 TRBD1 CASSGQGYTGELFF TGTGCCAGTAGTGGACAGGGGTACACCGGGGAGCTGTTTTTT
TRBJ1-4 . TRBV4-3 TRBD1 CASSQTGQRNEKLFF TGCGCCAGCAGCCAAACGGGACAGCGAAATGAAAAACTGTTTTTT
TRBJ2-1 . TRBV5-8 . CASSFPQNNEQFF TGTGCCAGCAGCTTTCCGCAGAACAATGAGCAGTTCTTC
TRBJ2-5 . TRBV7-6 . CASSLSVRVAGETQYF TGTGCCAGCAGCTTAAGTGTCAGGGTCGCGGGGGAGACCCAGTACTTC
TRBJ2-1 once TRBV7-9 TRBD1 CASSSGGYNEQFF TGTGCCAGCAGCTCAGGGGGCTACAATGAGCAGTTCTTC
TRBJ1-6 . TRBV5-4 . CASSLGTAYNSPLHF TGTGCCAGCAGCTTGGGGACAGCCTATAATTCACCCCTCCACTTT
TRBJ1-2 . TRBV5-8 TRBD1 CASSFRQGTYYGYTF TGTGCCAGCAGCTTCCGACAGGGGACATACTATGGCTACACCTTC
TRBJ2-6 . TRBV7-9 TRBD1 CASSRQGALGANVLTF TGTGCCAGCAGCCGACAGGGGGCGCTGGGGGCCAACGTCCTGACTTTC
TRBJ2-1 . TRBV29-1 TRBD1 CSVPRGRLDSYNEQFF TGCAGCGTCCCAAGGGGGCGCCTCGACTCCTACAATGAGCAGTTCTTC
TRBJ2-7 few TRBV11-2 TRBD2 CASSLTSGTYEQYF TGTGCCAGCAGCTTGACTAGCGGAACCTACGAGCAGTACTTC
TRBJ1-1 . TRBV2 . CASSLTLGRANTEAFF TGTGCCAGCAGCTTGACGTTGGGCAGGGCGAACACTGAAGCTTTCTTT
TRBJ2-2 few TRBV5-1 . CASSLRGTRDTGELFF TGCGCCAGCAGCTTGAGAGGGACTCGAGACACCGGGGAGCTGTTTTTT
TRBJ2-7 few TRBV7-2 TRBD2 CASSLGTSVTYEQYF TGTGCCAGCAGCTTAGGGACTAGCGTTACCTACGAGCAGTACTTC
TRBJ2-7 . TRBV5-1 . CASSPRTGTYEQYF TGCGCCAGCAGCCCCCGGACGGGAACCTACGAGCAGTACTTC
TRBJ2-1 . TRBV2 TRBD2 CASRGELAVGGEQFF TGTGCCAGCAGGGGGGAACTAGCGGTAGGTGGTGAGCAGTTCTTC
TRBJ2-1 few TRBV28 . CASSSTRGRRWVEQFF TGTGCCAGCAGCTCAACCAGGGGGAGGAGGTGGGTTGAGCAGTTCTTC
TRBJ1-2 few TRBV27 . CASSFDRRVGGYTF TGTGCCAGCAGTTTCGACAGAAGGGTTGGGGGCTACACCTTC
TRBJ1-5 . TRBV28 TRBD1 CASSGTGGRNQPQHF TGTGCCAGCAGTGGGACAGGGGGAAGAAATCAGCCCCAGCATTTT
TRBJ2-3 . TRBV4-1 TRBD1 CASSQQGQARDTQYF TGCGCCAGCAGCCAACAGGGACAGGCTAGGGATACGCAGTATTTT
TRBJ2-5 . TRBV5-4 . CASSSQGSGETQYF TGTGCCAGCAGCTCACAGGGGAGCGGGGAGACCCAGTACTTC
TRBJ2-2 . TRBV2 TRBD1 CATDRGPPINTGELFF TGTGCCACCGACAGGGGGCCCCCGATAAACACCGGGGAGCTGTTTTTT
TRBJ2-2 . TRBV6-5 TRBD2 CASSYWEGTGELFF TGTGCCAGCAGTTACTGGGAGGGGACCGGGGAGCTGTTTTTT
TRBJ1-2 . TRBV5-1 TRBD1 CASSFGTGTNYGYTF TGCGCCAGCAGCTTCGGGACAGGGACTAACTATGGCTACACCTTC
TRBJ2-7 . TRBV2 . CASVGGSEQYF TGTGCCAGCGTCGGAGGCTCCGAGCAGTACTTC
TRBJ1-5 . TRBV20-1 TRBD1 CSASILSRDRLHQPQHF TGCAGTGCTAGTATCTTGTCCCGGGACAGGTTGCATCAGCCCCAGCATTTT
TRBJ1-4 . TRBV5-6 . CASSLQGINEKLFF TGTGCCAGCAGCCTGCAGGGTATTAATGAAAAACTGTTTTTT
TRBJ2-1 . TRBV7-2 TRBD2 CASSLRPGTIGNEQFF TGTGCCAGCAGCTTACGCCCCGGGACTATCGGCAATGAGCAGTTCTTC
TRBJ1-3 . TRBV19 TRBD1 CASSTAATGAAGNTIYF TGTGCCAGTAGTACCGCGGCCACAGGGGCGGCTGGAAACACCATATATTTT
TRBJ1-2 . TRBV4-2 TRBD1 CASSQTTGGALKGYTF TGTGCCAGCAGCCAAACGACAGGGGGCGCGTTGAAAGGCTACACCTTC
TRBJ1-2 . TRBV28 TRBD1 CASSSSGTGEYGYTF TGTGCCAGCAGTTCATCCGGGACAGGGGAGTATGGCTACACCTTC
TRBJ2-2 few TRBV28 TRBD2 CASSPFREGPGELFF TGTGCCAGCAGTCCATTCCGGGAGGGCCCCGGGGAGCTGTTTTTT
TRBJ2-5 . TRBV6-5 TRBD2 CASAGEETQYF TGTGCCAGCGCGGGAGAAGAGACCCAGTACTTC
TRBJ1-3 . TRBV7-8 . CASSLGQPSSGNTIYF TGTGCCAGCAGCTTAGGACAGCCGAGCTCTGGAAACACCATATATTTT
TRBJ2-7 . TRBV11-2 TRBD1 CASSPDRGEQYF TGTGCCAGCAGCCCGGACAGGGGCGAGCAGTACTTC
TRBJ2-3 . TRBV28 . CASSLLPTGTQYF TGTGCCAGCAGTTTACTCCCGACAGGTACGCAGTATTTT
TRBJ2-7 . TRBV5-4 . CASSPEGLEAEQYF TGTGCCAGCAGCCCGGAGGGACTGGAGGCCGAGCAGTACTTC
TRBJ2-1 . TRBV7-9 TRBD2 CASSFRASGSYEQFF TGTGCCAGCAGCTTTAGAGCTAGCGGGAGTTATGAGCAGTTCTTC
TRBJ2-5 . TRBV5-1 . CASSLGTFQETQYF TGCGCCAGCAGCTTGGGAACATTTCAAGAGACCCAGTACTTC
TRBJ2-5 . TRBV7-9 . CASSLLLETQYF TGTGCCAGCAGCCTACTGTTGGAGACCCAGTACTTC
TRBJ1-5 . TRBV5-6 . CASSLREGNNQPQHF TGTGCCAGCAGCTTGCGGGAAGGGAACAATCAGCCCCAGCATTTT
TRBJ1-1 . TRBV10-3 . CAISGGQPNEAFF TGTGCCATCAGTGGGGGACAACCCAATGAAGCTTTCTTT
TRBJ2-5 . TRBV19 TRBD2 CASSRASGRETQYF TGTGCCAGTAGTAGAGCTAGCGGGAGAGAGACCCAGTACTTC
TRBJ2-3 few TRBV5-5 TRBD2 CASSPRLASGGTDTQYF TGTGCCAGCAGCCCCCGCTTAGCTAGCGGGGGCACAGATACGCAGTATTTT
TRBJ2-7 . TRBV6-6 TRBD1 CASRAGQGIYEQYF TGTGCCAGCAGGGCGGGACAGGGTATTTACGAGCAGTACTTC
TRBJ2-7 . TRBV2 TRBD2 CASSVGGGYEQYF TGTGCCAGCAGTGTGGGGGGAGGGTACGAGCAGTACTTC
TRBJ2-5 few TRBV10-1 TRBD2 CASSESQLAIIFQETQYF TGCGCCAGCAGTGAGTCGCAACTAGCGATTATCTTTCAAGAGACCCAGTACTTC
TRBJ1-1 . TRBV3-1/TRBV3-2 . CASSRQLGQAFF TGTGCCAGCAGCCGACAGTTGGGGCAAGCTTTCTTT
TRBJ1-1 . TRBV11-3 . CASSLGQAQNTEAFF TGTGCCAGCAGCTTAGGACAGGCCCAGAACACTGAAGCTTTCTTT
TRBJ2-1 . TRBV9 . CASSVPRGVQVNVLASYNEQFF TGTGCCAGCAGCGTACCCCGAGGAGTCCAGGTCAACGTCCTAGCGTCCTACAATGAGCAGTTCTTC
TRBJ1-1 . TRBV6-5 TRBD1 CASNDRGFASTEAFF TGTGCCAGCAACGACAGGGGTTTTGCTTCCACTGAAGCTTTCTTT
TRBJ2-7 . TRBV28 TRBD1 CASILGQGPYEQYF TGTGCCAGCATCCTCGGACAGGGACCCTACGAGCAGTACTTC
TRBJ2-5 . TRBV9 TRBD2 CASSVVASGPQETQYF TGTGCCAGCAGCGTCGTGGCTAGCGGGCCCCAAGAGACCCAGTACTTC
TRBJ2-3 . TRBV6-5 . CASRGVTQYF TGTGCCAGCAGGGGAGTCACGCAGTATTTT